This T cell receptor beta chain came from a study of human thymus T cells. Corrective heart surgery yielded the resections from which the thymus tissue came. Donors consisted of healthy Finnish infants (having corrective surgery for congenital heart defects). Study outcomes and limitations: Unrelated people showed highly overlapping thymic repertoires, related research reported. Blood and thymic repertoires both appeared biased in V and J gene usage.

Generated by immunoSEQ multiplex PCR, the TCRdb table keeps only in-frame clones and is missing some. The table shows some 120,000 clones, with around 94% occurring only once. In regard to this clone: Its specificity is not known.

The TCR was taken from a boy younger than two with a congenital heart defect but otherwise immunologically healthy. Sequenced: thymus tissue.

DNA for the CDR3: TGCGCCAGCAGCTTAAGTGCCCAGCCCAGAAACACCATATATTTT. It specifies CASSLSAQPRNTIYF. The chain links TRBV5-1 to TRBJ1-3; D gene unclear. The CDR3 runs to 15 residues. The V and J ends lost 2 bases and 5 bases respectively, with 14 bases between them. Looked up from germline, CDR1 is SGHRS and CDR2 is YFSETQ.